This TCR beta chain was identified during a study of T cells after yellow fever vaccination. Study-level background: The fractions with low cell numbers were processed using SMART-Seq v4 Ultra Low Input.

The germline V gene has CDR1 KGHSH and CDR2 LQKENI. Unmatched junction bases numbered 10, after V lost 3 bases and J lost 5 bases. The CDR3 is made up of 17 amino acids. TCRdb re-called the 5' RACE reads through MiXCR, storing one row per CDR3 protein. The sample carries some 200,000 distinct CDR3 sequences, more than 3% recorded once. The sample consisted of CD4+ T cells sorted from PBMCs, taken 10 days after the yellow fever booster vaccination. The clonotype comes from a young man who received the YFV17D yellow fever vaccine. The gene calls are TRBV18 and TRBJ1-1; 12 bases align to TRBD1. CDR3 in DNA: TGTGCCAGCTCACCCGTGGGGACAGGGGGCGTAGGAACTGAAGCTTTCTTT. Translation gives CASSPVGTGGVGTEAFF.